Listed below are T cell receptor beta chains from one sample, sequenced in a study of T cells in tumors after PD-1 blockade. Assay used: immunoSEQ multiplex PCR; TCRdb lists only in-frame clones, some missing. The data hold more than 20,000 clones, with roughly 78% observed a single time. The material sequenced was PBMCs, taken before anti-PD-1 treatment. These receptors were taken from a human donor with basal cell carcinoma. Each CDR3 is given with its conserved first and last residue. The D gene is left open where the match is weak. Expanded clones get a size class; other rows say once, few or many, or leave the size out.

v_call	d_call	clone_size	j_call	cdr3_nt	cdr3_aa
TRBV29-1	NA	NA	TRBJ1-2	TGCAGCGTTGAAGGAGGAGGCTTC	CSVEGGGF
TRBV18	TRBD1	NA	TRBJ1-4	TGTGCCAGCTCACCGGACAGGGCGGAAAAACTGTTTTTT	CASSPDRAEKLFF
TRBV6-5	TRBD1	NA	TRBJ2-7	TGTGCCAGCAGCCCAGGGGGCGAGCAGTACTTC	CASSPGGEQYF
TRBV5-6	NA	NA	TRBJ2-5	TGTGCCAGCAGCATCGATCCAACCCAAGAGACCCAGTACTTC	CASSIDPTQETQYF
TRBV4-3	TRBD1	NA	TRBJ1-2	TGCGCCAGCAGCCAAGATGGGGGGGACAGGGTGATGTCCTACACCTTC	CASSQDGGDRVMSYTF
TRBV5-1	TRBD2	NA	TRBJ2-2	TGCGCCAGCAGCTTGCGGCTAGCGGGGGGCGAAGCGAACACCGGGGAGCTGTTTTTT	CASSLRLAGGEANTGELFF
TRBV21-1	NA	NA	TRBJ2-1	TGTGCCAGAAACCCGCGGCTGCCATATGAGCAGTTCTTC	CARNPRLPYEQFF
TRBV5-4	NA	NA	TRBJ2-7	TGTGCCAGCAGCTTGGCCTCAGGTGGAGGCGAGCAGTACTTC	CASSLASGGGEQYF
TRBV2	TRBD1	NA	TRBJ1-2	TGTGCCAGCAGTGAAGCACAGGACAGGGAGGTCTATGGCTACACCTTC	CASSEAQDREVYGYTF
TRBV5-6	NA	NA	TRBJ2-2	TGTGCCAGCAGTCCCACCGGGGAGCTGTTTTTT	CASSPTGELFF
TRBV6-5	NA	once	TRBJ2-6	TGTGCCAGCACCGAACCCCTCAGGGCCAACGTCCTGACTTTC	CASTEPLRANVLTF
TRBV3-1/TRBV3-2	NA	NA	TRBJ2-7	TGTGCCAGCAGCCAATCGGACTCCTACGAGCAGTACTTC	CASSQSDSYEQYF
TRBV2	TRBD1	few	TRBJ2-5	TGTGCCAGCAGCGCACGTGGGACAGGGGGGACCCAGTACTTC	CASSARGTGGTQYF
TRBV7-9	TRBD1	few	TRBJ2-7	TGTGCCAGCAGCTCGACAGGGTCCACCTACGAGCAGTACTTC	CASSSTGSTYEQYF
TRBV27	NA	NA	TRBJ2-3	TGTGCCAGCAGTCCCCGGGCCGACGCAGATACGCAGTATTTT	CASSPRADADTQYF
TRBV6-5	TRBD1	NA	TRBJ2-2	TGTGCCAGCAAGGGACAGGGATTAGGGACCGGGGAGCTGTTTTTT	CASKGQGLGTGELFF
TRBV6-5	TRBD2	NA	TRBJ2-1	TGTGCCAGCTCCCGGAGGAGCGGGGTATACAATGAGCAGTTCTTC	CASSRRSGVYNEQFF
TRBV10-3	NA	NA	TRBJ1-4	TGTGCCATCAGTGGTGACAGCCCTCGTAGTAATGAAAAACTGTTTTTT	CAISGDSPRSNEKLFF
TRBV28	NA	NA	TRBJ1-1	TGTGCCAGCAGTTTGGTCCAGGGTGGCACTGAAGCTTTCTTT	CASSLVQGGTEAFF
TRBV19	NA	NA	TRBJ2-1	TGTGCCAGTAGTACCCCGCCCGTGGCCAACAATGAGCAGTTCTTC	CASSTPPVANNEQFF
TRBV2	NA	NA	TRBJ2-5	TGTGCCAGCAGTGAAGGAGCGGGCGTACAAGAGACCCAGTACTTC	CASSEGAGVQETQYF
TRBV24-1	TRBD1	NA	TRBJ2-3	TGTGCCACCAGTGAGGGACAGGGCACAGATACGCAGTATTTT	CATSEGQGTDTQYF
TRBV19	NA	once	TRBJ1-4	TGTGCCAGTAGAATGGAAGAAAAACTGTTTTTT	CASRMEEKLFF
TRBV4-1	NA	NA	TRBJ2-7	TGCGCCAGCAGCCAAGAAGGACACACCCCCTACGAGCAGTACTTC	CASSQEGHTPYEQYF
TRBV24-1	NA	once	TRBJ1-4	TGTGCCACCAGTGATTCAGCGACGGGATTTTATGAAAAACTGTTTTTT	CATSDSATGFYEKLFF
TRBV10-3	NA	NA	TRBJ1-1	TGTGCCATCAGTGAGTGGGGCACTGAAGCTTTCTTT	CAISEWGTEAFF
TRBV9	NA	NA	TRBJ1-2	TGTGCCAGCAGCACCTCGGGGGGTCCATCCTATGGCTACACCTTC	CASSTSGGPSYGYTF
TRBV12-3/TRBV12-4	NA	NA	TRBJ2-3	TGTGCCAGCAGTTTCCGACAGGATACGCAGTATTTT	CASSFRQDTQYF
TRBV29-1	NA	medium-sized	TRBJ2-2	TGCAGCGTTAACCAGGGAGGAACCGGGGAGCTGTTTTTT	CSVNQGGTGELFF
TRBV27	NA	NA	TRBJ2-1	TGTGCCAGCAGTTTTCAGAACTACAATGAGCAGTTCTTC	CASSFQNYNEQFF
TRBV7-2	TRBD2	NA	TRBJ2-7	TGTGCCAGCAGCCCCCCGGGACTAGCGGGAGGCGAGCAGTACTTC	CASSPPGLAGGEQYF
TRBV19	TRBD1	NA	TRBJ1-6	TGTGCCAGTAGTCGTCGGGGACAGGGGATTCGGAATTCACCCCTCCACTTT	CASSRRGQGIRNSPLHF
TRBV5-6	NA	NA	TRBJ1-1	TGTGCCAGCAGCTTGCTCCCTCAACACACGAACACTGAAGCTTTCTTT	CASSLLPQHTNTEAFF
TRBV6-2/TRBV6-3	TRBD2	few	TRBJ2-1	TGTGCCAGCAGTTACTCGAGGAGCGGGGGATACAATGAGCAGTTCTTC	CASSYSRSGGYNEQFF
TRBV2	NA	NA	TRBJ2-7	TGTGCCAGCAGTGAAGGTAGCGCCGCCTACGAGCAGTACTTC	CASSEGSAAYEQYF
TRBV5-6	NA	NA	TRBJ1-2	TGTGCCAGCAGCTTAGCAGGGTACGGCTACACCTTC	CASSLAGYGYTF
TRBV7-6	NA	NA	TRBJ2-7	TGTGCCAGCAGACCAGGGGCTGCCTACGAGCAGTACTTC	CASRPGAAYEQYF
TRBV5-5	TRBD1	NA	TRBJ1-3	TGTGCCAGCAGCTTGATTAGTGGGACAGGGTACTCTGGAAACACCATATATTTT	CASSLISGTGYSGNTIYF
TRBV6-5	TRBD1	NA	TRBJ1-1	TGTGCCAGCAGCGCAGACAGGGGGCCGGTGGCTTTCTTT	CASSADRGPVAFF
TRBV28	TRBD1	NA	TRBJ1-6	TGTGCCAGCAGTTTAATTGGACAGGCGGATTCACCCCTCCACTTT	CASSLIGQADSPLHF
TRBV19	NA	NA	TRBJ1-4	TGTGCCAGTAGTCCGAGTCGGGCAACTAATGAAAAACTGTTTTTT	CASSPSRATNEKLFF
TRBV9	NA	NA	TRBJ2-1	TGTGCCAGCAGCGTAGAAAGCGGATCCTACAATGAGCAGTTCTTC	CASSVESGSYNEQFF
TRBV7-2	NA	NA	TRBJ2-5	TGTGCCAGCAGCTTAGCGGCAACCCAAGAGACCCAGTACTTC	CASSLAATQETQYF
TRBV3-1/TRBV3-2	NA	NA	TRBJ2-5	TGTGCCAGCAGCCTTCCAACTCCCCAAGAGACCCAGTACTTC	CASSLPTPQETQYF
TRBV5-6	NA	few	TRBJ2-3	TGTGCCAGCACCGATGAAGGTAACACAGATACGCAGTATTTT	CASTDEGNTDTQYF
TRBV9	TRBD1	NA	TRBJ1-4	TGTGCCAGCAGCGCCGGGGGGGACAGGGATGAAAAACTGTTTTTT	CASSAGGDRDEKLFF
TRBV19	NA	medium-sized	TRBJ1-6	TGTGCCAGTAGAAATACAGGGTTAGGGTCACCCCTCCACTTT	CASRNTGLGSPLHF
TRBV10-3	NA	NA	TRBJ2-3	TGTGCCATCAGGAACCCAGGGACGGGGTCAGATACGCAGTATTTT	CAIRNPGTGSDTQYF
TRBV28	NA	NA	TRBJ1-2	TGTGCCAGCAGTTTGTCGCAGACCTATGGCTACACCTTC	CASSLSQTYGYTF
TRBV19	NA	NA	TRBJ2-6	TGTGCCAGTAGTCAGCCGAGGTCCTATGGGGCCAACGTCCTGACTTTC	CASSQPRSYGANVLTF
TRBV9	TRBD1	NA	TRBJ1-2	TGTGCCAGCACCGGTCCCGGGACAGGCAACTATGGCTACACCTTC	CASTGPGTGNYGYTF